Listed here are 29 T cell receptor beta chains from one sample, sequenced in a study of blood T cells in healthy people across ages. The second PCR ran roughly 7 to 12 cycles with a sample-barcoded 5' primer and J-beta primers. TCRdb re-derived calls from the 5' RACE reads in MiXCR, one entry per CDR3 protein. The sample consists of approximately 850,000 distinct CDR3 sequences, under 45% of them appearing once. What was sequenced was blood. The receptor set was obtained from a man aged 55-75 years in good health.

This clonotype was seen a single time. The J gene is TRBJ1-1, the V gene TRBV5-1; 7 bases match TRBD1. The germline gives CDR1 SGHRS, CDR2 YFSETQ. V gave up 4 bases and J gave up 4 bases; unmatched junction bases: 10. The CDR3 runs 15 residues. The CDR3 here is CASSAGWGQSTEAFF. The CDR3 DNA is TGCGCCAGCAGCGCCGGATGGGGACAGTCCACTGAAGCTTTCTTT.

The chain is built from TRBV20-1 and TRBJ1-4; 7 bases are shared with TRBD1. The CDR3 has 14 amino acids. J was trimmed by 3 bases and V by 6 bases; bases with no gene match: 7. Germline loops: CDR1 DFQATT, CDR2 SNEGSKA (reference sequence). The CDR3 loop is CSAADRAANEKLFF. The DNA for the CDR3 is TGCAGTGCAGCCGACAGGGCGGCTAATGAAAAACTGTTTTTT.

V is TRBV2 and J is TRBJ2-1; no clear D. Germline V gene data show CDR1 as SNHLY and CDR2 as FYNNEI. Trimming left V 10 bases short and J 7 bases short, with 17 bases between. The CDR3 totals 13 residues. The CDR3 loop is CATAILLGNEQFF. DNA of the CDR3: TGTGCCACCGCGATCCTGTTGGGAAATGAGCAGTTCTTC.

This clonotype was counted a few times. CDR3 nucleotide sequence: TGTGCCAGCAGCGACGGCCGGGGCCAATCCTACGAGCAGTACTTC. The encoded protein is CASSDGRGQSYEQYF. The chain has TRBV9 and TRBJ2-7, with D possibly being TRBD1 or TRBD2 (5 bases each). CDR3 length: 15 residues. The ends were cut back, 3 bases at V and 1 base at J, with 14 bases in the middle. Germline CDR1 is SGDLS and CDR2 is YYNGEE.

The rearrangement uses TRBV3-1 and TRBJ2-7, with unresolved D. The CDR3 is 14 residues long. CDR1 and CDR2 from the germline V gene are LGHDT and YNNKEL (reference sequence). Trimming stripped 3 bases from V and 0 bases from J, with 9 bases between. This chain's CDR3 is CASSHDLTSYEQYF. CDR3 sequence (DNA): TGTGCCAGCAGCCACGACCTGACCTCCTACGAGCAGTACTTC.

Comment on this clonotype: A single base separates this from a much larger clone, so it may be a read error. The chain recombines TRBV11-3 with TRBJ2-1; 8 nucleotides agree with TRBD2. The V segment lost 5 bases and the J segment 10 bases; nucleotides outside the gene matches: 10. Germline V lookup: CDR1 SGHNT, CDR2 YENEEA. This CDR3 has 14 residues. CDR3: CASSPGTSGKEQFF. DNA of the CDR3: TGTGCCAGCAGCCCCGGGACTAGTGGGAAGGAGCAGTTCTTC.

V gene TRBV4-1 combines with J gene TRBJ2-1; D might be TRBD2 (6 bases). Germline CDR1 and CDR2: MGHRA and YSYEKL. The CDR3 consists of 17 residues. With 3 bases removed from V and 7 bases from J, the gap between germline ends came to 22 bases. CDR3 residues: CASSQARGSGGGNEQFF. CDR3 coding DNA: TGCGCCAGCAGCCAGGCTCGGGGTAGCGGTGGAGGTAATGAGCAGTTCTTC.

The chain joins TRBV20-1 to TRBJ2-5; D might be TRBD2 (6 bases). Trimming took off 5 bases at V and 5 bases at J, with 18 bases between the two ends. Per germline, CDR1 DFQATT and CDR2 SNEGSKA (reference sequence). The CDR3 is 14 residues long. Here the CDR3 reads CSASRGGVGETQYF. CDR3 nucleotide sequence: TGCAGTGCTTCAAGGGGAGGCGTAGGCGAGACCCAGTACTTC.

This clonotype was picked up one time. The chain carries TRBV12-3 or TRBV12-4 and TRBJ2-2; 13 bases are shared with TRBD2. There are 15 residues in the CDR3. V lost 6 bases, J lost 7 bases, and 5 bases stayed unmatched. The CDR3 sequence is CASRLAGGLVGELFF. DNA of the CDR3: TGTGCCAGCAGACTAGCGGGGGGGCTTGTCGGGGAGCTGTTTTTT.

This chain links TRBV9 with TRBJ1-6; tentative D call: TRBD1 (6 bases). Germline V gives CDR1 SGDLS, CDR2 YYNGEE. V gave up 4 bases and J gave up 10 bases, with 24 bases separating them. The CDR3 is 17 residues long. In DNA, the CDR3 is TGTGCCAGCAGCCCCGGGGGGCAGATACCGGGAGGCTCACCCCTCCACTTT. Translated, it gives CASSPGGQIPGGSPLHF.

The chain combines TRBV5-1 with TRBJ2-1; 9 nucleotides align to TRBD2. Germline V lookup: CDR1 SGHRS, CDR2 YFSETQ. Losses at the gene ends were 4 bases for V and 5 bases for J; bases not matched to a gene: 4. The CDR3 is 14 residues long. CDR3 bases: TGCGCCAGCAGCCTTGAGCGGGGGGACAATGAGCAGTTCTTC. Translating it yields CASSLERGDNEQFF.

V usage is TRBV25-1 and J usage is TRBJ1-1, with D possibly TRBD1 on 5 matching bases. V was pared by 1 base and J by 11 bases, with 23 bases between. CDR3 length: 16 amino acids. CDR1 and CDR2 (germline): MGHDK, SYGVNS. The CDR3 nucleotides are TGTGCCAGCAGTGAATCCCCAAGCCCAGGGCCGACCGGGGCTTTCTTT. Its translation: CASSESPSPGPTGAFF.

This clonotype was detected many times. The chain links TRBV6-2 or TRBV6-3 to TRBJ2-7; D uncertain. Germline V lookup: CDR1 MNHEY, CDR2 SVGEGT. This CDR3 has 12 amino acids. The V gene lost 2 bases and the J gene lost 2 bases, with 4 bases spanning the gap. CDR3 loop: CASSYRAYEQYF. The CDR3 DNA sequence: TGTGCCAGCAGTTACAGGGCCTACGAGCAGTACTTC.

This clonotype was seen a handful of times. The V call is TRBV9, the J call TRBJ2-7; D may correspond to TRBD1 or TRBD2 (6 bases each). Germline CDR1 and CDR2: SGDLS and YYNGEE. This CDR3 is built from 14 residues. V lost 4 bases, J lost 5 bases, and 16 bases lay in between. CDR3 region: CASSSAGQSDEQYF. CDR3 nucleotide sequence: TGTGCCAGCAGCTCGGCGGGACAATCCGACGAGCAGTACTTC. The full variable domain, with the rest looked up from reference TRBV9 and TRBJ2-7, is DSGVTQTPKHLITATGQRVTLRCSPRSGDLSVYWYQQSLDQGLQFLIQYYNGEERAKGNILERFSAQQFPDLHSELNLSSLELGDSALYFCASSSAGQSDEQYFGPGTRLTVT.

This clonotype was detected only a few times. The rearrangement joins TRBV20-1 to TRBJ1-5; maybe TRBD1 (5 bases). The germline CDR1 and CDR2 sequences are DFQATT and SNEGSKA (reference sequence). The ends were cut back, 3 bases at V and 4 bases at J, with 19 bases in the middle. The length of the CDR3 is 16 residues. Here the CDR3 reads CSASPSTEGTNQPQHF. The CDR3 bases are TGCAGTGCTAGTCCCTCCACTGAGGGGACTAATCAGCCCCAGCATTTT.

J is TRBJ1-1 and V is TRBV4-1; 7 bases agree with TRBD1. CDR3 size: 15 residues. V was clipped by 0 bases and J by 1 base; unmatched bases: 2. Germline loops: CDR1 MGHRA, CDR2 YSYEKL. The CDR3 region is CASSQDPGGNTEAFF. The CDR3 nucleotides are TGCGCCAGCAGCCAAGATCCAGGGGGGAACACTGAAGCTTTCTTT.

Only a few counts were recorded for this clonotype. The chain is built from TRBV27 and TRBJ1-1; D is undetermined. The V end was cut by 5 bases, the J end by 4 bases, with 11 bases between. The CDR3 contains 13 residues. CDR1 is MNHEY, CDR2 SMNVEV, per germline (reference sequence). This CDR3 is CASSTGKITEAFF. The CDR3 coding sequence is TGTGCCAGCAGTACGGGGAAGATCACTGAAGCTTTCTTT.

The V gene is TRBV5-1, the J gene TRBJ1-4; 7 nucleotides align to TRBD1. J was trimmed by 7 bases and V by 4 bases; bases with no gene match: 13. Looked up from germline, CDR1 is SGHRS and CDR2 is YFSETQ. The CDR3 runs to 16 residues. CDR3 coding DNA: TGCGCCAGCAGCCGGCAGGGGGTGGGTCAAGGTGAAAAACTGTTTTTT. As protein: CASSRQGVGQGEKLFF.

This clonotype showed up just a few times. This chain uses TRBV20-1 with TRBJ2-7; TRBD1 matches 8 bases. V was clipped by 0 bases and J by 7 bases; unmatched bases: 5. Per the germline V gene, CDR1 is DFQATT and CDR2 is SNEGSKA (reference sequence). The length of the CDR3 is 13 residues. DNA of the CDR3: TGCAGTGCTAGAGATGTTAGGACAGGGGAGCAGTACTTC. It yields the protein CSARDVRTGEQYF.

The genes are TRBV6-2 or TRBV6-3 and TRBJ2-7; TRBD2 might be the D (6 bases). The V end lost 4 bases, the J end lost 3 bases, and 19 bases lay between the germline ends. The length of the CDR3 is 16 residues. Germline V CDR1 and CDR2: MNHEY, SVGEGT. CDR3 sequence: CASSLYDIIADYEQYF. DNA for the CDR3: TGTGCCAGCAGTTTATATGACATCATAGCGGACTACGAGCAGTACTTC.

As regards this clonotype: Since a much larger clone is just one base distant, this may be a read error. The gene calls are TRBV14 and TRBJ1-2, with D possibly matching TRBD1 (6 bases). This CDR3 is 14 amino acids long. CDR1 and CDR2 from the germline V gene are SGHDN and FVKESK. The CDR3 protein is CAISQGGPWEGYTF. The CDR3 region has the DNA TGTGCCATCAGCCAAGGGGGACCTTGGGAGGGCTACACCTTC.

V gene TRBV7-2 combines with J gene TRBJ2-3, with TRBD2 matching over 13 bases. The CDR3 loop spans 17 amino acids. Germline V gene sequence: CDR1 SGHTA, CDR2 FQGNSA. Losses at the gene ends were 1 base for V and 4 bases for J; bases not matched to a gene: 5. The DNA of the CDR3 is TGTGCCAGCAGCTTAGGACTAGCGGGGGGTGGGTCAGATACGCAGTATTTT. This translates into CASSLGLAGGGSDTQYF.

This clonotype was picked up a small number of times. The chain recombines TRBV25-1 with TRBJ2-1; 11 bases match TRBD2. Trimming removed 4 bases from V and 6 bases from J; junction bases left unmatched: 5. Germline CDR1 reads MGHDK; CDR2 reads SYGVNS. This CDR3 comprises 15 residues. The CDR3: CASSAGTSGLNEQFF. CDR3 nucleotides: TGTGCCAGCAGTGCCGGGACTAGCGGTCTCAATGAGCAGTTCTTC. The entire variable domain, with the rest obtained from reference TRBV25-1 and TRBJ2-1, is as follows: EADIYQTPRYLVIGTGKKITLECSQTMGHDKMYWYQQDPGMELHLIHYSYGVNSTEKGDLSSESTVSRIRTEHFPLTLESARPSHTSQYLCASSAGTSGLNEQFFGPGTRLTVL.

This clonotype was seen a few times. V usage is TRBV20-1 and J usage is TRBJ2-5; 13 bases match TRBD2. This CDR3 region has 15 residues. Germline CDR1 reads DFQATT; CDR2 reads SNEGSKA (reference sequence). The V segment lost 6 bases and the J segment 1 base; nucleotides outside the gene matches: 5. The CDR3 spells CSAGTSGDVQETQYF. The CDR3 nucleotides read TGCAGTGCCGGGACTAGCGGGGACGTCCAAGAGACCCAGTACTTC.

V and J are TRBV11-3 and TRBJ2-7; 7 bases match TRBD1. CDR1 and CDR2 (germline): SGHNT, YENEEA. CDR3 size: 15 residues. Germline trimming cut 4 bases from V and 2 bases from J; bases unmatched to any gene: 8. CDR3 in amino acids: CASSSQSGTAYEQYF. The CDR3 DNA sequence: TGTGCCAGCAGCTCACAATCCGGGACAGCCTACGAGCAGTACTTC.

CDR3 nucleotides: TGTGCCAGCAGCGTAGGACAGGTTGATGACTACACCTTC. Encoded protein: CASSVGQVDDYTF. This chain joins TRBV7-2 and TRBJ1-2; TRBD1 agrees at 7 bases. V trimming: 5 bases; J trimming: 10 bases; junction bases outside the gene matches: 10. The length of the CDR3 is 13 residues. The V gene's germline CDR1 is SGHTA and CDR2 FQGNSA. Filled out from reference TRBV7-2 and TRBJ1-2, the complete variable domain reads GAGVSQSPSNKVTEKGKDVELRCDPISGHTALYWYRQSLGQGLEFLIYFQGNSAPDKSGLPSDRFSAERTGGSVSTLTIQRTQQEDSAVYLCASSVGQVDDYTFGSGTRLTVV.

The chain carries TRBV15 and TRBJ2-7; D is undetermined. Deletions cut 1 base from V and 4 bases from J, with 5 bases between. The germline gives CDR1 LNHNV, CDR2 YYDKDF (reference sequence). This CDR3 is built from 12 residues. CDR3 DNA: TGTGCCACCAGCAGAGTGGAGTACGAGCAGTACTTC. Protein: CATSRVEYEQYF.

This clonotype was observed a handful of times. The chain employs TRBV2 and TRBJ2-7; 7 bases line up with TRBD1. There are 13 residues in the CDR3. V was pared by 6 bases and J by 4 bases, with 6 bases of the junction left unmatched. CDR1 is SNHLY and CDR2 is FYNNEI in the germline V gene. This CDR3 is CASSESTGYEQYF. CDR3 coding DNA: TGTGCCAGCAGCGAATCGACAGGGTACGAGCAGTACTTC.

Only a few counts were recorded for this clonotype. This chain joins TRBV6-5 and TRBJ1-2, with D perhaps TRBD1 (5 bases). The germline gives CDR1 MNHEY, CDR2 SVGAGI. Trimming removed 5 bases at V and 8 bases at J, with 15 bases between. The CDR3 is made up of 13 amino acids. The CDR3 DNA reads as TGTGCCAGCAGTCCCCGGGACTTGTACGGCTACACCTTC. It translates to CASSPRDLYGYTF.